These 2 T cell receptor beta chains came from one sample sequenced in a study of shared clonotypes between healthy human individuals. The naive CD8 subset, CD45RO-negative cells positively selected for CCR7, excluded terminally differentiated effector memory CD45RA+ cells. TCRdb's copy holds only in-frame clones and misses some; the assay was immunoSEQ multiplex PCR. The data contain nearly 2 million clones, just under 95% of them singletons. The sequenced sample was naive CD8+ T cells sorted from blood. Receptors originate from a man between 18 and 29 years old in good health.

The gene calls are TRBV2 and TRBJ2-5; the D gene is possibly TRBD1 (6 bases). The CDR3 has 13 amino acids. V was pared by 9 bases and J by 3 bases, with 14 bases between. Germline assignment: CDR1 SNHLY and CDR2 FYNNEI. The CDR3 region has the DNA TGTGCCAGAAGACAGGCGTGGGAAGAGACCCAGTACTTC. Its protein product is CARRQAWEETQYF. The whole variable domain, filled in from reference TRBV2 and TRBJ2-5, reads EPEVTQTPSHQVTQMGQEVILRCVPISNHLYFYWYRQILGQKVEFLVSFYNNEISEKSEIFDDQFSVERPDGSNFTLKIRSTKLEDSAMYFCARRQAWEETQYFGPGTRLLVL.

The chain is built from TRBV7-2 and TRBJ2-5, with 15 bases matching TRBD2. Germline CDR1 SGHTA, CDR2 FQGNSA. CDR3 length: 16 residues. V was clipped by 5 bases and J by 4 bases; unmatched bases: 5. DNA for the CDR3: TGTGCCAGCAGCGCTCCGGGACTAGCGGGGGGAGAGACCCAGTACTTC. It translates to CASSAPGLAGGETQYF.